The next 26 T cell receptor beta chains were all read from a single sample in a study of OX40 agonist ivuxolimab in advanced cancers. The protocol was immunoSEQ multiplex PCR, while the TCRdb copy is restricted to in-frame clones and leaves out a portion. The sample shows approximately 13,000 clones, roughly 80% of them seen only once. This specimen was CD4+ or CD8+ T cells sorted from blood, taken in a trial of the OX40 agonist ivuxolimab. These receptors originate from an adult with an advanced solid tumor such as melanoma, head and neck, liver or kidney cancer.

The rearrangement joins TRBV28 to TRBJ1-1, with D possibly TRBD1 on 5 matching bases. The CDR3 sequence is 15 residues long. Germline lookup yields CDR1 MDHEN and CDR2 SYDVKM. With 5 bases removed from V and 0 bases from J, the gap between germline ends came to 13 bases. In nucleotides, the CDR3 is TGTGCCAGCAGTCAACCCCGGGACTTGAACACTGAAGCTTTCTTT. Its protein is CASSQPRDLNTEAFF.

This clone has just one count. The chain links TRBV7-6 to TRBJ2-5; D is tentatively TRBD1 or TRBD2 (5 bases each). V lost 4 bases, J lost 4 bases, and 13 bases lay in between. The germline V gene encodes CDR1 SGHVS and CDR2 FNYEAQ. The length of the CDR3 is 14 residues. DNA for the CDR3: TGTGCCAGCAGCTCCCACGGGGCGATAGAGACCCAGTACTTC. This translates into CASSSHGAIETQYF.

The CDR3 coding sequence is TGTGCCAGCAGACTAGCGGGAGATACGCAGTATTTT. This gives the protein CASRLAGDTQYF. V usage is TRBV14 and J usage is TRBJ2-3; 9 bases align to TRBD2. CDR3 size: 12 residues. J lost 5 bases, V lost 6 bases, and 0 bases had no gene match. The germline gives CDR1 SGHDN, CDR2 FVKESK.

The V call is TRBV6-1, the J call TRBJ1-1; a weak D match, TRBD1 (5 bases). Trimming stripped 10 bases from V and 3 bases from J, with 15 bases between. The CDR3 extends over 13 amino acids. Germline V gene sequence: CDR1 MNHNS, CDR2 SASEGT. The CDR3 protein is CATDPGGYTEAFF. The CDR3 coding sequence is TGTGCCACCGACCCCGGGGGTTACACTGAAGCTTTCTTT.

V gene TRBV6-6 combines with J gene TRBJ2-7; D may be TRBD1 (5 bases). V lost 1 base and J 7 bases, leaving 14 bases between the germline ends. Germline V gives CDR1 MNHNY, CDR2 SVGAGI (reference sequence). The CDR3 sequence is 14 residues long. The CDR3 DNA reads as TGTGCCAGCAGTTACTTTTCGTCAGGACAAGAGCAGTACTTC. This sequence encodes CASSYFSSGQEQYF.

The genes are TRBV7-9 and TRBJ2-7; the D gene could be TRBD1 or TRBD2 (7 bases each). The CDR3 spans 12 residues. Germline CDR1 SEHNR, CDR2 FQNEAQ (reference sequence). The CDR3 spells CDQRGQSYEQYF. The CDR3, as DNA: TGTGATCAGCGGGGACAGTCCTACGAGCAGTACTTC.

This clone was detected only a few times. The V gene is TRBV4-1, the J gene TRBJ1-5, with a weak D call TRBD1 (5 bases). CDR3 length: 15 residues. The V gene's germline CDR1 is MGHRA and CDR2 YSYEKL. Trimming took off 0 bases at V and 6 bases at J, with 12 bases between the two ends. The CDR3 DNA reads TGCGCCAGCAGCCAAGATGGGGGTAAAGGTCAGCCCCAGCATTTT. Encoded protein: CASSQDGGKGQPQHF.

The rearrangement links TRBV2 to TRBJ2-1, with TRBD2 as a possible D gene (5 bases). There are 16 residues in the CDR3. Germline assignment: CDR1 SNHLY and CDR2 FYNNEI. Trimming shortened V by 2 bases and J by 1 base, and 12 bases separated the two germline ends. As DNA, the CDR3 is TGTGCCAGCAGTGAATTGGTGGGAGTTTCCTACAATGAGCAGTTCTTC. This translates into CASSELVGVSYNEQFF.

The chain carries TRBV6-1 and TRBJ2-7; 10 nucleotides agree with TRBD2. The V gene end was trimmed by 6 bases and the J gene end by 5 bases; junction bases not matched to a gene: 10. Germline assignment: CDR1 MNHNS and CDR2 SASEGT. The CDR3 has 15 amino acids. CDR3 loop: CASRAGAGGPHEQYF. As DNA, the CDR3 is TGTGCCAGCAGGGCCGGAGCGGGAGGGCCCCACGAGCAGTACTTC.

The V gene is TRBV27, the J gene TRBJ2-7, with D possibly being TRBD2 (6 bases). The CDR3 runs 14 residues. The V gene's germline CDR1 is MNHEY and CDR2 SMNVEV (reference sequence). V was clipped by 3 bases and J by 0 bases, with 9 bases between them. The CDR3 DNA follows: TGTGCCAGCAGTTTTTTGGGGGGCTCCTACGAGCAGTACTTC. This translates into CASSFLGGSYEQYF.

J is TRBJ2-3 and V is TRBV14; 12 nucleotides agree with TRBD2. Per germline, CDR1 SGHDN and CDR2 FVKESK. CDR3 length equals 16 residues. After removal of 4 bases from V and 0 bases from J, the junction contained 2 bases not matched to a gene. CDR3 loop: CASSRGTSGSTDTQYF. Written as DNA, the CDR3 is TGTGCCAGCAGCCGTGGGACTAGCGGGAGCACAGATACGCAGTATTTT.

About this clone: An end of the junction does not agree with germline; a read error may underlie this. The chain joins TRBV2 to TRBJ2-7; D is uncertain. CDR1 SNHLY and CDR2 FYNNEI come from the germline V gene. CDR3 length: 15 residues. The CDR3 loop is CASNEGRIHPSEQYF. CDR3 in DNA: TGTGCCAGCAATGAAGGACGCATCCATCCTAGCGAGCAGTACTTC.

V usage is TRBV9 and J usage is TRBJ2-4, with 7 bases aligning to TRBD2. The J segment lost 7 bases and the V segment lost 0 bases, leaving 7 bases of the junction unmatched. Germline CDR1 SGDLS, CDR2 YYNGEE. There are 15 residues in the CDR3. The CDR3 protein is CASSVDWAGANIQYF. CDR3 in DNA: TGTGCCAGCAGCGTAGATTGGGCGGGAGCCAACATTCAGTACTTC.

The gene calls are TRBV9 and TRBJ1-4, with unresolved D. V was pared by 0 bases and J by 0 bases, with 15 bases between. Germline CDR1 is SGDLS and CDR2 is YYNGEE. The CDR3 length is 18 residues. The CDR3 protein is CASSVEGGEEATNEKLFF. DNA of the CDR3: TGTGCCAGCAGCGTAGAGGGCGGGGAGGAAGCAACTAATGAAAAACTGTTTTTT.

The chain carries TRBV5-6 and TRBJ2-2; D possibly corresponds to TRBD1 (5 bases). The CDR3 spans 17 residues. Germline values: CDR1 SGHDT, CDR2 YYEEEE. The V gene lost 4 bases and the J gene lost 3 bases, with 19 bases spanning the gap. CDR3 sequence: CASSLIKGAGYTGELFF. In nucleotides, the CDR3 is TGTGCCAGCAGCCTCATTAAAGGGGCAGGGTACACCGGGGAGCTGTTTTTT.

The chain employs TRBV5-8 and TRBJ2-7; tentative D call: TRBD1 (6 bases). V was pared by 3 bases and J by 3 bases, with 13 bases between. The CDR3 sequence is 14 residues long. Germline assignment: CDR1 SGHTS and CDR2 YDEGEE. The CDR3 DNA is TGTGCCAGCAGCTACGGGACAACCTTCTACGAGCAGTACTTC. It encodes CASSYGTTFYEQYF.

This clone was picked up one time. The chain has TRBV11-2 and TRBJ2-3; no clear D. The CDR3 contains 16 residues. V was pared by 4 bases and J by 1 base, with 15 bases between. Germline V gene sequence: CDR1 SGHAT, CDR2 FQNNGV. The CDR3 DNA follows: TGTGCCAGCAGCTCCAATTCCGGGTGGGGCACAGATACGCAGTATTTT. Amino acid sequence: CASSSNSGWGTDTQYF.

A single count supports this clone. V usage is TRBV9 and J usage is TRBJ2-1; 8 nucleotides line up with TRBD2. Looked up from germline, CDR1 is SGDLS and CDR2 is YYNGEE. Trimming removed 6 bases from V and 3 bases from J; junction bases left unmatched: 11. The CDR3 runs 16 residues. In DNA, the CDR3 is TGTGCCAGCAACCCGCCCCCCCGGGAGGGCTACAATGAGCAGTTCTTC. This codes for CASNPPPREGYNEQFF. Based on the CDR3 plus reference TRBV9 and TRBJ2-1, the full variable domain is DSGVTQTPKHLITATGQRVTLRCSPRSGDLSVYWYQQSLDQGLQFLIQYYNGEERAKGNILERFSAQQFPDLHSELNLSSLELGDSALYFCASNPPPREGYNEQFFGPGTRLTVL.

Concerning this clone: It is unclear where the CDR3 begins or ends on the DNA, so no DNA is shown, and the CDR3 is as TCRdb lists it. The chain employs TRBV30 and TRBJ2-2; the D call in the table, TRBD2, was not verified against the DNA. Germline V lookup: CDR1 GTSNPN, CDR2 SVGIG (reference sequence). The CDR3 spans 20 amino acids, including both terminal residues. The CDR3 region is CALEWGWGSVLADEHRGAVF.

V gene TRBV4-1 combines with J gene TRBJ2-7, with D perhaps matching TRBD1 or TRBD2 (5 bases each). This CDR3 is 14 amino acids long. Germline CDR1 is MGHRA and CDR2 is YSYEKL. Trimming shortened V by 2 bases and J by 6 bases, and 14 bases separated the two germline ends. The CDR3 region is CASSQRDHLSEQYF. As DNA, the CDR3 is TGCGCCAGCAGCCAACGGGACCACCTCTCCGAGCAGTACTTC.

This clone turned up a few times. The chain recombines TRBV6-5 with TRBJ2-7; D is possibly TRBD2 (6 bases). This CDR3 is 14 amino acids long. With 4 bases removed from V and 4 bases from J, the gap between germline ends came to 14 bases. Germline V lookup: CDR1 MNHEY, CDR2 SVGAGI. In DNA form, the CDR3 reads TGTGCCAGCAGTTCCGGGAGTGCAGAGTACGAGCAGTACTTC. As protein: CASSSGSAEYEQYF.

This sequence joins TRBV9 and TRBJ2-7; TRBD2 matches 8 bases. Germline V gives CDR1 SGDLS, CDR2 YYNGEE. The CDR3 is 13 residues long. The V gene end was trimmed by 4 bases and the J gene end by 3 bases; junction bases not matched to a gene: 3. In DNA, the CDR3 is TGTGCCAGCAGCCCCGGGGGGGGCTACGAGCAGTACTTC. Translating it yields CASSPGGGYEQYF. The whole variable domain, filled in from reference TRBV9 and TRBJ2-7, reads DSGVTQTPKHLITATGQRVTLRCSPRSGDLSVYWYQQSLDQGLQFLIQYYNGEERAKGNILERFSAQQFPDLHSELNLSSLELGDSALYFCASSPGGGYEQYFGPGTRLTVT.

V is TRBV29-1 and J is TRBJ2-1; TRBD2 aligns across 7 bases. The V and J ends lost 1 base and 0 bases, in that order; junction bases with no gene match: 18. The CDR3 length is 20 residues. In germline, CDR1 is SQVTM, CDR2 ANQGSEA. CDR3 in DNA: TGCAGCGTTGAAGGGGGAGGGGAGGTAGGTAGCGCACGCTCCTACAATGAGCAGTTCTTC. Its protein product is CSVEGGGEVGSARSYNEQFF.

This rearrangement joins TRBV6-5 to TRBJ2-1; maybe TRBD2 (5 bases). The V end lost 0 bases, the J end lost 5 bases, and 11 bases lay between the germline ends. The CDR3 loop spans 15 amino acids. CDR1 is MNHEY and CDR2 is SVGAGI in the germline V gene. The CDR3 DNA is TGTGCCAGCAGTTACTCGAGCGGCCTGAACAATGAGCAGTTCTTC. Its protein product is CASSYSSGLNNEQFF.

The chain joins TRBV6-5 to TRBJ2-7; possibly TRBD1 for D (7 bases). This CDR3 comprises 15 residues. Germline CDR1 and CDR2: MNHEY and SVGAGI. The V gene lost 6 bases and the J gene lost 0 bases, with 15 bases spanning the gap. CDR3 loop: CASRDQGGNSYEQYF. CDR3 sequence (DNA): TGTGCCAGCAGGGACCAGGGGGGAAACTCCTACGAGCAGTACTTC.

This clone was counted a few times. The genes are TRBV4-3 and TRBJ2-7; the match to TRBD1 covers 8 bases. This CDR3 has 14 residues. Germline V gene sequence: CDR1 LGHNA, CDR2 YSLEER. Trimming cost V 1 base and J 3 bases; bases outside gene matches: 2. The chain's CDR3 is CASSQGGQGYEQYF. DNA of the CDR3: TGCGCCAGCAGCCAAGGAGGACAGGGCTACGAGCAGTACTTC.